The following is a T cell receptor (beta chain) sequence with its context. The repertoire was sequenced with immunoSEQ multiplex PCR; TCRdb's copy has only in-frame clones and lacks some. In the table there are 100,000 to 110,000 clones, about 92% of which are singletons. This sample was included in a study of T cell changes during pregnancy in multiple sclerosis. The clonotype originates from a female donor with multiple sclerosis, enrolled in a pregnancy study. The material was peripheral blood, obtained after pregnancy.

The CDR3 sequence: CASSLGDIWETQYF. The CDR3 DNA reads TGTGCCAGCAGCTTAGGGGACATCTGGGAGACCCAGTACTTC. The V and J genes are TRBV7-9 and TRBJ2-5; possibly TRBD1 for D (6 bases). V was clipped by 1 base and J by 5 bases, with 11 bases between them. The CDR3 spans 14 residues. The germline V gene has CDR1 SEHNR and CDR2 FQNEAQ (reference sequence).